Below are 3 T cell receptor beta chains sequenced from a single sample in a study of cytomegalovirus exposure and HLA in healthy donors. Profiled with immunoSEQ multiplex PCR; TCRdb holds only in-frame clones, not every one. The sample has approximately 90,000 clones; about 93% are singletons. The material sequenced was PBMCs. These receptors all stem from a woman in her 30s in good health and CMV-seropositive.

This sequence joins TRBV7-2 and TRBJ1-4; 8 nucleotides line up with TRBD1. With 0 bases clipped from V and 11 bases from J, the junction kept 8 bases outside the gene matches. This CDR3 has 15 residues. Looked up from germline, CDR1 is SGHTA and CDR2 is FQGNSA. For the CDR3, the DNA is TGTGCCAGCAGCTTAGCAGGACAGGGTTCTGGGAAACTGTTTTTT. The encoded protein is CASSLAGQGSGKLFF. Drawing the rest from reference TRBV7-2 and TRBJ1-4, the complete variable domain is GAGVSQSPSNKVTEKGKDVELRCDPISGHTALYWYRQSLGQGLEFLIYFQGNSAPDKSGLPSDRFSAERTGGSVSTLTIQRTQQEDSAVYLCASSLAGQGSGKLFFGSGTQLSVL.

J is TRBJ2-5 and V is TRBV7-6; D ambiguous. There are 14 residues in the CDR3. V dropped 5 bases and J dropped 5 bases, with 15 bases sitting between them. CDR1 is SGHVS, CDR2 FNYEAQ, per germline. The CDR3 is CASSRREHYETQYF. CDR3 DNA: TGTGCCAGCAGCCGGAGAGAGCATTACGAGACCCAGTACTTC.

The chain has TRBV5-6 and TRBJ2-7; TRBD2 aligns across 8 bases. Germline V gene sequence: CDR1 SGHDT, CDR2 YYEEEE. With V trimmed by 2 bases and J by 0 bases, 7 bases remained unmatched. This CDR3 has 16 amino acids. The CDR3 sequence is CASSFGLAGLSYEQYF. The CDR3, as DNA: TGTGCCAGCAGCTTCGGGCTAGCGGGCCTCTCCTACGAGCAGTACTTC.